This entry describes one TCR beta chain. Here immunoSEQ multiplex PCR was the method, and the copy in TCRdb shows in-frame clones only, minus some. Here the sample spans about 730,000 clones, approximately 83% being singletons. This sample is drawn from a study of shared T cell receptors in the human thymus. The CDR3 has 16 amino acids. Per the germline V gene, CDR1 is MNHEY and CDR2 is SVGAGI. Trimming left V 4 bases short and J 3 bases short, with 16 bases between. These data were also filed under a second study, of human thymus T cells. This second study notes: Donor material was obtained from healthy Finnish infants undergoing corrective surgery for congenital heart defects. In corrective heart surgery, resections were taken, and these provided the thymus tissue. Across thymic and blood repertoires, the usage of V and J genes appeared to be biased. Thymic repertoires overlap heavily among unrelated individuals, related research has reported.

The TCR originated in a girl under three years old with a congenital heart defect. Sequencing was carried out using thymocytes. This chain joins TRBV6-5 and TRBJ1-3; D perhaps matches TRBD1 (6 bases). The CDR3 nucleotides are TGTGCCAGCAGTTCCGTGCTACAGGGCTATGGAAACACCATATATTTT. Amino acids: CASSSVLQGYGNTIYF.